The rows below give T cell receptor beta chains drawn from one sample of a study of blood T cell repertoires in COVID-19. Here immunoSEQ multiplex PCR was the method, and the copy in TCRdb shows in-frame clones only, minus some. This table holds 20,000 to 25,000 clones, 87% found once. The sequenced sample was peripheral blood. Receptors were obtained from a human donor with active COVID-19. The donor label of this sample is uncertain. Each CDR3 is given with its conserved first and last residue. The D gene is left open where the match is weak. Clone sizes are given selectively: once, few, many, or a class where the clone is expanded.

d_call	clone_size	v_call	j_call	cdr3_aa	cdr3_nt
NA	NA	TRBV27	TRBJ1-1	CASSLSPGNTEAFF	TGTGCCAGCAGCTTATCCCCAGGGAACACTGAAGCTTTCTTT
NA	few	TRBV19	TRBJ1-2	CAAAGEQPHDNYGYTF	TGTGCCGCCGCGGGGGAGCAGCCACACGATAACTATGGCTACACCTTC
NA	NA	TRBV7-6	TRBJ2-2	CASSQTGPTGELFF	TGTGCCAGCAGCCAAACCGGTCCCACCGGGGAGCTGTTTTTT
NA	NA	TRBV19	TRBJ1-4	CASSPGDSTNEKLFF	TGTGCCAGTAGTCCGGGAGATTCAACTAATGAAAAACTGTTTTTT
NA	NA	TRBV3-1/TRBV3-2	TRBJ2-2	CASSQGGPYTGELFF	TGTGCCAGCAGCCAAGGAGGCCCCTACACCGGGGAGCTGTTTTTT
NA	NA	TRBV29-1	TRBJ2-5	CSVVRTGQETQYF	TGCAGCGTGGTAAGGACTGGCCAAGAGACCCAGTACTTC
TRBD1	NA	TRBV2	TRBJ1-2	CASSEGQGAYGYTF	TGTGCCAGCAGTGAAGGACAGGGGGCATATGGCTACACCTTC
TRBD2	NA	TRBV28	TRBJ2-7	CASSFTGGLFEQYF	TGTGCCAGCAGTTTTACGGGAGGGCTTTTCGAGCAGTACTTC
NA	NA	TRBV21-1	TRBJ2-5	CASSKCQETQYF	TGTGCCAGCAGCAAGTGCCAGGAGACCCAGTACTTC
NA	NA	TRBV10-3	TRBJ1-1	CASQGVNTEAFF	TGTGCCTCACAGGGAGTAAACACTGAAGCTTTCTTT
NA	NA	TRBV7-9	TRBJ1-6	CASREGNYNSPLHF	TGTGCCAGCAGGGAGGGAAACTATAATTCACCCCTCCACTTT
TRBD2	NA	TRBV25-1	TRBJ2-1	CASSDSLAGGPHNEQFF	TGTGCCAGCAGTGATTCACTAGCGGGAGGGCCCCACAATGAGCAGTTCTTC
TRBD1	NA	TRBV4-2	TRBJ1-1	CASSPGGWAAFF	TGTGCCAGCAGCCCAGGGGGGTGGGCAGCTTTCTTT
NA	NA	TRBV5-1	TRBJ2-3	CASLEVGAADTQYF	TGCGCCAGTCTGGAGGTGGGCGCCGCAGATACGCAGTATTTT
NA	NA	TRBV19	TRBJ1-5	CASSFRNRVDPQHF	TGTGCCAGTAGTTTTCGGAACAGGGTGGATCCCCAGCATTTT
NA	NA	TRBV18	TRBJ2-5	CASSARDYQETQYF	TGTGCCAGCTCGGCTAGGGACTACCAAGAGACCCAGTACTTC
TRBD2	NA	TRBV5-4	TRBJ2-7	CASSLSGAAPYEQYF	TGTGCCAGCAGCCTTAGCGGGGCGGCCCCCTACGAGCAGTACTTC
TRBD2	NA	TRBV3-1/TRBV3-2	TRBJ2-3	CASSQEGGGGFISQYF	TGTGCCAGCAGCCAAGAAGGCGGCGGGGGGTTCATATCGCAGTATTTT
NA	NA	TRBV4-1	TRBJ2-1	CASSQELAVYEQFF	TGCGCCAGCAGCCAAGAACTAGCTGTGTATGAGCAGTTCTTC
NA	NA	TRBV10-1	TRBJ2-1	CASSLSKGTEQFF	TGCGCCAGCAGTTTGAGTAAGGGGACAGAGCAGTTCTTC
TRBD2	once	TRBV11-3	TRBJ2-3	CASSPGLAGGLTDTQYF	TGTGCCAGCAGCCCGGGACTAGCGGGGGGCCTCACAGATACGCAGTATTTT
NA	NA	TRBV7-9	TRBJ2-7	CASSGGGFGNEQYF	TGTGCCAGCTCTGGCGGGGGCTTTGGTAACGAGCAGTACTTC
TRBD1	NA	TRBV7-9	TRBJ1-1	CASLLTGMNTEAFF	TGTGCCAGCCTTCTGACAGGGATGAACACTGAAGCTTTCTTT
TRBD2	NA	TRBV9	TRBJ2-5	CASSPRGALTVKETQYF	TGTGCCAGCAGCCCGCGGGGGGCCCTTACCGTTAAAGAGACCCAGTACTTC
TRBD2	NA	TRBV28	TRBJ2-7	CASSRPSGPSYEQYF	TGTGCCAGCAGTAGACCTAGCGGGCCCTCCTACGAGCAGTACTTC
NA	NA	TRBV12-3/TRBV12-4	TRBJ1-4	CASSPQTGEKLFF	TGTGCCAGCAGCCCCCAGACGGGGGAAAAACTGTTTTTT
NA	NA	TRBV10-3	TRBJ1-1	CATQGGVEEAFF	TGTGCCACCCAAGGGGGGGTGGAGGAAGCTTTCTTT
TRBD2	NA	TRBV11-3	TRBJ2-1	CASSFEGGLAGYNEQFF	TGTGCCAGCAGCTTTGAGGGTGGACTAGCGGGGTACAATGAGCAGTTCTTC
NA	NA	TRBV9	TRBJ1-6	CASSTLDTSGNSPLHF	TGTGCCAGCAGCACACTAGACACTTCGGGTAATTCACCCCTCCACTTT
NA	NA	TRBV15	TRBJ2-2	CATSNGRLNTGELFF	TGTGCCACCAGCAATGGGCGCCTGAACACCGGGGAGCTGTTTTTT
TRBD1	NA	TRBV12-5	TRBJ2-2	CASGRHRTGARGELFF	TGTGCTAGTGGCCGACACCGGACAGGGGCCCGGGGGGAGCTGTTTTTT
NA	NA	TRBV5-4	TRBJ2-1	CASSFLAGDNEQFF	TGTGCCAGCAGCTTTCTAGCAGGAGACAATGAGCAGTTCTTC
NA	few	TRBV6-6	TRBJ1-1	CASRTPGVGPVTEAFF	TGTGCCAGCAGAACCCCGGGGGTAGGTCCAGTCACTGAAGCTTTCTTT
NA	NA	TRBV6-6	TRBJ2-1	CASLPEPNYNEQFF	TGTGCCAGCCTCCCCGAGCCTAACTACAATGAGCAGTTCTTC
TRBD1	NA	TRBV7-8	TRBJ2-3	CASSYRDSDTDTQYF	TGTGCCAGCAGCTACCGGGACAGTGACACAGATACGCAGTATTTT
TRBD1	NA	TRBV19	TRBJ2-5	CASSMGQGVATQYF	TGTGCCAGTAGTATGGGACAGGGGGTCGCGACCCAGTACTTC
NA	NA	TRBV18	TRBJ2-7	CASSGGSSYEQYF	TGTGCCAGCTCGGGGGGTTCCTCCTACGAGCAGTACTTC
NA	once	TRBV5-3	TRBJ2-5	CAGVDRETQYF	TGTGCCGGCGTTGACAGAGAGACCCAGTACTTC